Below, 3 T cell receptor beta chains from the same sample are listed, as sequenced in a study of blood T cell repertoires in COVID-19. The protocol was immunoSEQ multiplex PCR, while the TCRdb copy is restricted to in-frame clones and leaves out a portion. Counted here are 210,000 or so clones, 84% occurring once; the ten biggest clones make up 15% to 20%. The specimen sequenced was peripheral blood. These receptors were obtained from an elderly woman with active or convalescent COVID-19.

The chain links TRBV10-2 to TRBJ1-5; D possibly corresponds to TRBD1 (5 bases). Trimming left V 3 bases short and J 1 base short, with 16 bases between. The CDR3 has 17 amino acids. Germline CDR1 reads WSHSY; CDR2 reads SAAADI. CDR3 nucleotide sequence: TGCGCCAGCAGTGAAGGCCGCCTTGCAGGGAGCAATCAGCCCCAGCATTTT. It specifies CASSEGRLAGSNQPQHF.

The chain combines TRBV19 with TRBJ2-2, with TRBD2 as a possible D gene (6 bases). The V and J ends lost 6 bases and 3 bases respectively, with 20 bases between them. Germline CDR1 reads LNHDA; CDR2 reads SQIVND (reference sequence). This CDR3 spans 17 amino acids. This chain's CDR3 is CASRDGTTRRDTGELFF. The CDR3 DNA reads TGTGCCAGTAGGGACGGGACGACCCGGAGGGACACCGGGGAGCTGTTTTTT.

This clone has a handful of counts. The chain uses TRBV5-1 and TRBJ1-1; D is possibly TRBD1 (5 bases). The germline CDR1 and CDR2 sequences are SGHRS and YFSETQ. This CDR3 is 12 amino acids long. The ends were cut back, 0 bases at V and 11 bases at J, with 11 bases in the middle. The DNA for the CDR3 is TGCGCCAGCAGCTTGGTAGGGGTGGGTGCTTTCTTT. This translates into CASSLVGVGAFF.